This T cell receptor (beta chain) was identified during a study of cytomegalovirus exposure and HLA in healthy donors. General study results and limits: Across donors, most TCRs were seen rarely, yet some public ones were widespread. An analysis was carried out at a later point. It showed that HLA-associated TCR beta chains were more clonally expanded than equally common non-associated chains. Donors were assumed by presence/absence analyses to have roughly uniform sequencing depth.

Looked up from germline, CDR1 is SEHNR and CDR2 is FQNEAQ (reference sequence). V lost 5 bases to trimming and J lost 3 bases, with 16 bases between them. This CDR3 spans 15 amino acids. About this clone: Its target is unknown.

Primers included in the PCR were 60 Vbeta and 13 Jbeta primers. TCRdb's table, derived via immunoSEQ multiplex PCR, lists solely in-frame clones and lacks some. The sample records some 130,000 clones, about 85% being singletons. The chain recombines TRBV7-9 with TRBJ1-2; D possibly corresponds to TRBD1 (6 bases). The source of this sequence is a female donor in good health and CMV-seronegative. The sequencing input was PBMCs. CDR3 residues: CASSVEQGSHYGYTF. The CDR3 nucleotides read TGTGCCAGCAGCGTGGAACAGGGATCCCACTATGGCTACACCTTC. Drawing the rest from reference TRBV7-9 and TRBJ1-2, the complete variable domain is DTGVSQNPRHKITKRGQNVTFRCDPISEHNRLYWYRQTLGQGPEFLTYFQNEAQLEKSRLLSDRFSAERPKGSFSTLEIQRTEQGDSAMYLCASSVEQGSHYGYTFGSGTRLTVV.